Each of the 2 T cell receptor beta chains below was sequenced from the same sample in a study of blood T cell repertoires in COVID-19. The table came from immunoSEQ multiplex PCR; TCRdb's copy has only in-frame clones and leaves some out. The data show 300,000 to 350,000 clones, with 65% to 90% seen just once and about 4% held by the top ten. The sequenced material came from PBMCs or T cells enriched from blood (not recorded which). Every receptor here comes from a woman in her 40s with acute COVID-19.

With regard to this clone: The identical CDR3 is also encoded by other nucleotide sequences in the sample. The CDR3 loop reads CASSLGPAAYEQYF. CDR3 coding DNA: TGCGCCAGCAGCTTGGGACCAGCGGCCTACGAGCAGTACTTC. This chain connects TRBV5-1 to TRBJ2-7, with a weak D call TRBD2 (5 bases). Germline-derived CDR1 and CDR2 are SGHRS and YFSETQ. Trimming took 0 bases from V and 2 from J, leaving 9 bases between them. The CDR3 runs to 14 residues.

The chain links TRBV29-1 to TRBJ1-2, with a weak D call TRBD1 (6 bases). V lost 4 bases and J lost 0, with 9 bases in between. The CDR3 is 13 residues long. Germline lookup yields CDR1 SQVTM and CDR2 ANQGSEA. CDR3 region: CSVATGANYGYTF. Written as DNA, the CDR3 is TGCAGCGTTGCGACAGGAGCTAACTATGGCTACACCTTC.